These 5 T cell receptor beta chains were sequenced from one sample in a study of early T cells in non-severe SARS-CoV-2 infection. TCRdb reprocessed the 5' RACE reads with MiXCR, giving one entry per CDR3 protein. The repertoire holds about 46,000 distinct CDR3 sequences, with approximately 5.1% as singletons. This sample comprised whole blood, obtained at baseline. The receptors were sampled from an adult who was a healthcare worker with PCR-confirmed SARS-CoV-2 infection or an uninfected control (not recorded which).

V gene TRBV20-1 combines with J gene TRBJ2-2, with TRBD2 matching over 7 bases. V gave up 6 bases and J gave up 7 bases; unmatched junction bases: 14. The CDR3 totals 15 residues. Germline V gene data show CDR1 as DFQATT and CDR2 as SNEGSKA (reference sequence). DNA for the CDR3: TGCAGTGCACAGAGCGGGGCGGGAGTGATCGGGGAGCTGTTTTTT. It codes for CSAQSGAGVIGELFF.

There are many counts of this clonotype. Here the CDR3 DNA reads TGCAGTGCTAATAAGAGGGGGGACTCCTACAATGAGCAGTTCTTC. It is translated as CSANKRGDSYNEQFF. The gene calls are TRBV20-1 and TRBJ2-1, with D perhaps TRBD1 or TRBD2 (6 bases each). This CDR3 has 15 residues. Trimming shortened V by 4 bases and J by 0 bases, and 13 bases separated the two germline ends. Germline V gene data show CDR1 as DFQATT and CDR2 as SNEGSKA (reference sequence).

This clonotype was counted at least ten times. CDR3 in amino acids: CASSFLMTGDMNTEAFF. The DNA for the CDR3 is TGTGCCAGCAGTTTCCTCATGACAGGGGATATGAACACTGAAGCTTTCTTT. The gene calls are TRBV6-5 and TRBJ1-1; TRBD1 aligns across 8 bases. CDR3 length: 17 residues. Trimming cost V 4 bases and J 0 bases; bases outside gene matches: 10. Germline lookup yields CDR1 MNHEY and CDR2 SVGAGI.

This clonotype was seen many times. The chain carries TRBV9 and TRBJ2-5; D possibly corresponds to TRBD2 (6 bases). The CDR3 consists of 14 residues. Germline lookup yields CDR1 SGDLS and CDR2 YYNGEE. V gave up 0 bases and J gave up 10 bases, with 16 bases separating them. CDR3: CASSVDALARDQYF. In nucleotides, the CDR3 is TGTGCCAGCAGCGTAGATGCGCTAGCGAGGGACCAGTACTTC. Full variable domain (rest looked up from reference TRBV9 and TRBJ2-5): DSGVTQTPKHLITATGQRVTLRCSPRSGDLSVYWYQQSLDQGLQFLIQYYNGEERAKGNILERFSAQQFPDLHSELNLSSLELGDSALYFCASSVDALARDQYFGPGTRLLVL.

This clonotype was detected ten times or more. This rearrangement joins TRBV20-1 to TRBJ2-7; D is undetermined. Germline V gene lookup returns CDR1 DFQATT and CDR2 SNEGSKA (reference sequence). CDR3 length: 13 residues. Trimming took 0 bases from V and 6 from J, leaving 12 bases between them. The DNA of the CDR3 is TGCAGTGCTAGAGATTTGGAGTATGCCGAGCAGTACTTC. It encodes CSARDLEYAEQYF.